The clone carrying this TCR beta chain was counted between two and nine times. The antigen is undetermined. CMV status came from CD4+ T cell IFNgamma after overnight CMV lysate stimulation of fresh PBMCs. The beta constant-region primer was an equimolar mix of two oligonucleotides covering TRBC1 and TRBC2. TCRdb recomputed calls from the UMI-ligation and nested PCR reads with MiXCR, one row per CDR3 protein. Among 140,000 to 150,000 distinct CDR3 sequences, about 18% were seen once, and the ten largest hold 0.14% to 0.15%. This entry is derived from a study of naive and memory T cell subsets. Findings and caveats of the study: Over 95% of naive TCR sequences appeared only once after error correction, unlike memory subsets.

This CDR3 is 15 amino acids long. The germline gives CDR1 MNHEY, CDR2 SVGAGI. V lost 0 bases and J 1 base, leaving 9 bases between the germline ends. V gene TRBV6-5 combines with J gene TRBJ1-1; D remains unclear. Source material: naive CD4+ T cells from blood. This clonotype was obtained from a human donor in good health. The DNA of the CDR3 is TGTGCCAGCAGTTACTCGATTGGAGGGAACACTGAAGCTTTCTTT. It codes for CASSYSIGGNTEAFF.